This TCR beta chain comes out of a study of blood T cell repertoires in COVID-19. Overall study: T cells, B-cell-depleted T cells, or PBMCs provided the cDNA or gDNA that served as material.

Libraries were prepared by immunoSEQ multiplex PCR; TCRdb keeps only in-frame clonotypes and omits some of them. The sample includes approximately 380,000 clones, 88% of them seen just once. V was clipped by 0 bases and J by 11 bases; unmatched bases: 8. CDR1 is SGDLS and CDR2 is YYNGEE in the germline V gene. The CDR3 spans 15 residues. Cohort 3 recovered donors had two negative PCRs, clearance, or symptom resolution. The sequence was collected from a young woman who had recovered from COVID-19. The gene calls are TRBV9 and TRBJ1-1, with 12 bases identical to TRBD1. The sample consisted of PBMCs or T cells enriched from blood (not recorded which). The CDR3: CASSVGRDRGRGAFF. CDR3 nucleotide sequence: TGTGCCAGCAGCGTAGGCCGGGACAGGGGGCGCGGTGCTTTCTTT.